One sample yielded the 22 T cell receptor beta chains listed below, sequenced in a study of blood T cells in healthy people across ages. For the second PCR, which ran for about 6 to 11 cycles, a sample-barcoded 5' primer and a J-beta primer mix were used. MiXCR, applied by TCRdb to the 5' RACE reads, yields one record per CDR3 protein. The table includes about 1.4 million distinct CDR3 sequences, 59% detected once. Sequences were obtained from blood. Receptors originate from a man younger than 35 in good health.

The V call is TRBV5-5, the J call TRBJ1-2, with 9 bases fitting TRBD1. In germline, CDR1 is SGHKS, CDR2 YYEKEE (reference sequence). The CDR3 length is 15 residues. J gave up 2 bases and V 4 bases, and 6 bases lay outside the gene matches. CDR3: CASSMGTGLNYGYTF. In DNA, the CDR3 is TGTGCCAGCAGCATGGGGACAGGGCTGAACTATGGCTACACCTTC.

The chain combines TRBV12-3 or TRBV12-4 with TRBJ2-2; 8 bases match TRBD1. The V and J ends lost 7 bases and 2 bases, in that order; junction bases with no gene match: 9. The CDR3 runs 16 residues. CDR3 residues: CASTDTGGGNTGELFF. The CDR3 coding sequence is TGTGCCAGCACCGACACAGGGGGAGGTAACACCGGGGAGCTGTTTTTT.

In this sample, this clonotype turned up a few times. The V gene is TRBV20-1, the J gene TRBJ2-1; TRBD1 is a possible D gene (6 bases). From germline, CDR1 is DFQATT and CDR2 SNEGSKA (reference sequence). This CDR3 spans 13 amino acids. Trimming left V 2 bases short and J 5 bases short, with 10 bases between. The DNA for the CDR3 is TGCAGTGCTAGATCAGGGGACCACAATGAGCAGTTCTTC. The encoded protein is CSARSGDHNEQFF.

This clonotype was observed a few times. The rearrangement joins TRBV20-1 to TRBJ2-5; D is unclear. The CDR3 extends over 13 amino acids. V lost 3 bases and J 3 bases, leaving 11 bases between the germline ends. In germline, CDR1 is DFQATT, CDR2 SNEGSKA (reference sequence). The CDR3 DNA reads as TGCAGTGCTAGGGTGCGGAGAAAAGAGACCCAGTACTTC. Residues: CSARVRRKETQYF.

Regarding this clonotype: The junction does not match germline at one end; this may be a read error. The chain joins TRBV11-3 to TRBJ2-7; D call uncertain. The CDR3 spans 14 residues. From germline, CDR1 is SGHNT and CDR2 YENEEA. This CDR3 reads CASNLFGVVYEQYF. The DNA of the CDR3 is TGTGCCAGCAACTTATTTGGGGTGGTCTACGAGCAGTACTTC.

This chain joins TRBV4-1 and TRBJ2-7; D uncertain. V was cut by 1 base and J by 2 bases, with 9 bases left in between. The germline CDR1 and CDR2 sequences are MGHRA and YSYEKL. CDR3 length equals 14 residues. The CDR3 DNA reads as TGCGCCAGCAGCCAAGGAGTGCGAGCCTACGAGCAGTACTTC. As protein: CASSQGVRAYEQYF.

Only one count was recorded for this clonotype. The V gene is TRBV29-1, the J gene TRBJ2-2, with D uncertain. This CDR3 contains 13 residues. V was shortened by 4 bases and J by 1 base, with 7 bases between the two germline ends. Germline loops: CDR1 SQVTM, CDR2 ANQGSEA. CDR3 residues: CSVVQMNTGELFF. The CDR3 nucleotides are TGCAGCGTTGTACAGATGAACACCGGGGAGCTGTTTTTT.

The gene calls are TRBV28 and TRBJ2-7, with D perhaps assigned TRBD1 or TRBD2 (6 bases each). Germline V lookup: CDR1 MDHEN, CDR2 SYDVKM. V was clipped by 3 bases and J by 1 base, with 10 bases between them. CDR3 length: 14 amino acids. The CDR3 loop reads CASSFWGASYEQYF. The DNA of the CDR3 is TGTGCCAGCAGTTTTTGGGGGGCTTCCTACGAGCAGTACTTC.

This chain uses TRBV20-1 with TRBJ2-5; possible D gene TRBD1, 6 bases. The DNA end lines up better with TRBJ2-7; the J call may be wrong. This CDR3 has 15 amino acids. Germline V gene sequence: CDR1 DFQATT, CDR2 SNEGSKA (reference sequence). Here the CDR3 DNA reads TGCAGTGCTACGAGCGGCAGGGGCTACTCCTACGAGCAGTACTTC. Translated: CSATSGRGYSYEQYF.

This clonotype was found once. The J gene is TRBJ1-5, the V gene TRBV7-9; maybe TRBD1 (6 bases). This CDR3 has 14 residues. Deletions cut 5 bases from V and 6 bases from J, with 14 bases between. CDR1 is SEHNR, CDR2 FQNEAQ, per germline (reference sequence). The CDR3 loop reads CASSRGGRSQPQHF. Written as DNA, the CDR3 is TGTGCCAGCAGCCGGGGGGGCCGAAGTCAGCCCCAGCATTTT.

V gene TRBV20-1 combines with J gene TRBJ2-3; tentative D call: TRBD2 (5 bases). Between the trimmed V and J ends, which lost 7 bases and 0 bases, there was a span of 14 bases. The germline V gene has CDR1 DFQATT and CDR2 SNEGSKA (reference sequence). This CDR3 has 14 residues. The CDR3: CSVPPAVSTDTQYF. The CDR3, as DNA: TGCAGTGTTCCGCCAGCGGTTAGCACAGATACGCAGTATTTT.

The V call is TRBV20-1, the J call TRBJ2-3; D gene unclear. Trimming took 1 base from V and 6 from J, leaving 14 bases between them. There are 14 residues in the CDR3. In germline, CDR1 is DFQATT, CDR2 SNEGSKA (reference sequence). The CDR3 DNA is TGCAGTGCTAGAGGTTCCCCCGCACAGGATACGCAGTATTTT. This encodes CSARGSPAQDTQYF.

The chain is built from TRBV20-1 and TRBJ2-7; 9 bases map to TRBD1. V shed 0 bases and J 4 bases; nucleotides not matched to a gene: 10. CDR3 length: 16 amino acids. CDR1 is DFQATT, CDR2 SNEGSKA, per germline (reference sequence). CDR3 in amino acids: CSARDQEGQGPYEQYF. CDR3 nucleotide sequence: TGCAGTGCTAGAGATCAGGAGGGACAGGGACCTTACGAGCAGTACTTC.

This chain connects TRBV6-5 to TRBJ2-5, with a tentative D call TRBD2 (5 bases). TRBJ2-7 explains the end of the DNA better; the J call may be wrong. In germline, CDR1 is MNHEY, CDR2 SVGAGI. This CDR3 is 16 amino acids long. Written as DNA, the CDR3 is TGTGCCAGCAGTTACTCGACGGGATGGGGCTCCTACGAGCAGTACTTC. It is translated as CASSYSTGWGSYEQYF.

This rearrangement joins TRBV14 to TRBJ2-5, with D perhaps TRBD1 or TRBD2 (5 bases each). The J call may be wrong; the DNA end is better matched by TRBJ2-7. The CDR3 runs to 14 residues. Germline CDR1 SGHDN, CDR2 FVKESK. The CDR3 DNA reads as TGTGCCAGCAGCCAATGGGGGTCAGATTACGAGCAGTACTTC. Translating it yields CASSQWGSDYEQYF.

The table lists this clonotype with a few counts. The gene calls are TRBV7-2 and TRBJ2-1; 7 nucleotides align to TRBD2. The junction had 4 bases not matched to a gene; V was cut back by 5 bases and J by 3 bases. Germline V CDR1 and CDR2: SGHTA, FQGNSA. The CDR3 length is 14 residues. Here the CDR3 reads CASSRDYSYNEQFF. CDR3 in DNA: TGTGCCAGCAGCCGGGACTATAGCTACAATGAGCAGTTCTTC.

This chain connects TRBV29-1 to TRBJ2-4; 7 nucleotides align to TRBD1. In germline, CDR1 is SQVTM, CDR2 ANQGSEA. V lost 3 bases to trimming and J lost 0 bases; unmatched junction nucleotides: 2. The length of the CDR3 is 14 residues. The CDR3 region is CSVEDRLAKNIQYF. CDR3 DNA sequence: TGCAGCGTTGAGGACAGGTTAGCCAAAAACATTCAGTACTTC. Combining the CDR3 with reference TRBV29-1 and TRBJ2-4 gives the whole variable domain SAVISQKPSRDICQRGTSLTIQCQVDSQVTMMFWYRQQPGQSLTLIATANQGSEATYESGFVIDKFPISRPNLTFSTLTVSNMSPEDSSIYLCSVEDRLAKNIQYFGAGTRLSVL.

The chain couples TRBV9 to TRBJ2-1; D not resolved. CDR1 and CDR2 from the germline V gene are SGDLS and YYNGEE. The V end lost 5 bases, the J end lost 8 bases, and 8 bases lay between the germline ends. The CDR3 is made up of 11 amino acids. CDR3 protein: CASRVRYEQFF. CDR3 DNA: TGTGCCAGCAGGGTTAGGTATGAGCAGTTCTTC.

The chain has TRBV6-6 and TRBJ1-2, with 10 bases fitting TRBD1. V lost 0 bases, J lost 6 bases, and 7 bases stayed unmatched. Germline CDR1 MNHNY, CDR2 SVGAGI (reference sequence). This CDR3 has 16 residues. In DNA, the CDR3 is TGTGCCAGCAGTTACTCGTTGGGACAGGGGTCTAATGGCTACACCTTC. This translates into CASSYSLGQGSNGYTF.

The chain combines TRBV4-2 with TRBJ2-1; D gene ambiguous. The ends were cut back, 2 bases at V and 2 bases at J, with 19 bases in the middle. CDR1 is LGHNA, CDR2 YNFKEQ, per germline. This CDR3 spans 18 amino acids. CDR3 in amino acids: CASSQKTLQVVPYNEQFF. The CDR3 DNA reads TGTGCCAGCAGCCAAAAGACTCTCCAGGTCGTACCCTACAATGAGCAGTTCTTC.

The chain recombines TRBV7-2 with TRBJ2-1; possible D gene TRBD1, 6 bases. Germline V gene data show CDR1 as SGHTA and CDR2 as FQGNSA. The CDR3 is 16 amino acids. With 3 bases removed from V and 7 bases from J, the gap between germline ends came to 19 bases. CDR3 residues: CASSFFPGAQGNEQFF. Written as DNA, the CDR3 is TGTGCCAGCAGCTTTTTTCCTGGGGCACAGGGTAATGAGCAGTTCTTC.

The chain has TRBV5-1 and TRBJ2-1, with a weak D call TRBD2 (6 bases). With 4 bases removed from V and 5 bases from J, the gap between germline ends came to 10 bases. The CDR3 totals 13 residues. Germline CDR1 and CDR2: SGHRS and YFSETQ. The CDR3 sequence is CASSRDWNNEQFF. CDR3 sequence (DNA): TGCGCCAGCAGCCGGGACTGGAACAATGAGCAGTTCTTC.